The clone carrying this T cell receptor beta chain was counted at least ten times. Antigen specificity is unknown. This sample was included in a study of HIV-infected patients and healthy controls. All unsorted peripheral T cells were captured because whole blood was used without fractionation. Study-wide points: Healthy controls carried many MAIT alpha-chain CDR3s, while HIV+ repertoires had few. HIV-infected repertoires had significantly higher mean Gini indices than controls, possibly reflecting oligoclonality.

V dropped 6 bases and J dropped 1; count of bases not matched to a gene: 8. Germline CDR1 DFQATT, CDR2 SNEGSKA (reference sequence). The length of the CDR3 is 14 residues. Alpha and beta constant-region primers primed reverse transcription of about 500 ng RNA. Separate chain-specific third strand synthesis with multiplexing indices produced the alpha and beta libraries. An approximately 21-cycle PCR with P5s and P7 primers followed a short adapter-adding first PCR. TCRdb processed the 5' RACE reads anew with MiXCR; each CDR3 protein has one entry. The top ten hold roughly 2% of the sample, which has approximately 15,000 distinct CDR3 sequences, about 5% seen once.

The chain couples TRBV20-1 to TRBJ2-5; 7 bases are shared with TRBD2. This sequence was found in an adult in good health. The sample comprised blood. For the CDR3, the DNA is TGCAGTGCCCGACAGCGGGGCACCCAAGAGACCCAGTACTTC. It codes for CSARQRGTQETQYF.